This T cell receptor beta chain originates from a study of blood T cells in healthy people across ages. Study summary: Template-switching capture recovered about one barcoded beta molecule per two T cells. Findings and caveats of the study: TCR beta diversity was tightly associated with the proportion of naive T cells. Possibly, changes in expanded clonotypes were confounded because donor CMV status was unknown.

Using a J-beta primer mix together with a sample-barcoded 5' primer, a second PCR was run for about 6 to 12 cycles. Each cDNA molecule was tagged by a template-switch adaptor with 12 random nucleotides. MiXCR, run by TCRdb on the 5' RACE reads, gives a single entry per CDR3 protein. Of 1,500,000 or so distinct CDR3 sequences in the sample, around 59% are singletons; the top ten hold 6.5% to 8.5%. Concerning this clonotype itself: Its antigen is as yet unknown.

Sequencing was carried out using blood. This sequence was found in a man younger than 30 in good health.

The chain's CDR3 is CASGLVRMESWTDTQYF. The CDR3 DNA is TGTGCTAGTGGTTTGGTACGGATGGAGAGTTGGACAGATACGCAGTATTTT. This chain links TRBV12-5 with TRBJ2-3; no definite D call. The CDR3 has 17 residues. The germline gives CDR1 LGHNT, CDR2 FRNRAP. The V end lost 0 bases, the J end lost 3 bases, and 16 bases lay between the germline ends.